This T cell receptor beta chain was recorded in a study of T-cell reconstitution after alpha-beta-depleted transplantation in children. The V gene end was trimmed by 5 bases and the J gene end by 2 bases; junction bases not matched to a gene: 6. CDR3 length: 15 amino acids. This clonotype was observed at least ten times. A TCRbeta library incorporating unique molecular identifiers was prepared. TCRdb re-called the PCR reads through MiXCR, storing one row per CDR3 protein. The table lists hundreds of thousands of distinct CDR3 sequences, under 15% of them singletons. This chain uses TRBV12-3 or TRBV12-4 with TRBJ2-3, with TRBD1 matching over 8 bases. The clonotype was recovered from a human donor who donated a stem cell graft to a child with combined immunodeficiency. The sample consisted of PBMCs from the stem cell graft donor, taken from the stem cell graft. The CDR3 DNA follows: TGTGCCAGCAGTATCTACAGGGGGAACACAGATACGCAGTATTTT. Amino acids: CASSIYRGNTDTQYF.